These 28 T cell receptor beta chains originate from one sample sequenced in a study of T cells after yellow fever vaccination. A single record per CDR3 protein comes from TCRdb applying MiXCR to the 5' RACE reads. This sample yields about 74,000 distinct CDR3 sequences, of which more than 5.5% are seen a single time; around a third belongs to the top ten. The sequencing here drew on CD8+ T cells sorted from PBMCs, taken around 5 days after the first yellow fever vaccination. The receptor source for this set is a man between 18 and 35 years old who received the YFV17D yellow fever vaccine.

This clonotype was detected ten times or more. The rearrangement links TRBV18 to TRBJ2-5, with 11 bases identical to TRBD1. Looked up from germline, CDR1 is KGHSH and CDR2 is LQKENI. This CDR3 has 15 residues. V lost 3 bases, J lost 4 bases, and 4 bases stayed unmatched. The CDR3 DNA follows: TGTGCCAGCTCACCCCGGGACAGGGGGGTAGAGACCCAGTACTTC. Its protein is CASSPRDRGVETQYF.

This clonotype occurred many times. The V and J genes are TRBV7-2 and TRBJ2-1; the D gene could be TRBD1 or TRBD2 (6 bases each). The CDR3 sequence is 17 residues long. V was pared by 2 bases and J by 4 bases, with 18 bases between. Germline CDR1 reads SGHTA; CDR2 reads FQGNSA. CDR3 nucleotides: TGTGCCAGCAGCTTATGGGGGGCGTCCGTCTCTTACAATGAGCAGTTCTTC. This gives the protein CASSLWGASVSYNEQFF.

This clonotype was counted between two and nine times. The CDR3 protein is CSVPSGVSYGYTF. The CDR3 bases are TGCAGCGTTCCGTCGGGGGTTTCCTATGGCTACACCTTC. The V gene is TRBV29-1, the J gene TRBJ1-2; perhaps TRBD1 as D (5 bases). This CDR3 region has 13 residues. V was shortened by 5 bases and J by 4 bases, with 14 bases between the two germline ends. CDR1 and CDR2 from the germline V gene are SQVTM and ANQGSEA.

This clonotype has only a few counts. The V gene is TRBV5-1, the J gene TRBJ1-6, with TRBD1 as a possible D gene (6 bases). The germline V gene has CDR1 SGHRS and CDR2 YFSETQ. The CDR3 spans 15 residues. Trimming cost V 5 bases and J 6 bases, with 15 bases left between them. CDR3 sequence: CASSPRGLRNSPLHF. CDR3 coding DNA: TGCGCCAGCAGTCCCAGGGGACTTCGTAATTCACCCCTCCACTTT.

The gene calls are TRBV7-9 and TRBJ2-7; 7 nucleotides line up with TRBD2. Losses at the gene ends were 3 bases for V and 3 bases for J; bases not matched to a gene: 8. Germline CDR1 reads SEHNR; CDR2 reads FQNEAQ (reference sequence). This CDR3 is built from 15 residues. In nucleotides, the CDR3 is TGTGCCAGCAGCTTTGCCCTAGCGGAGAACTACGAGCAGTACGTC. Its translation is CASSFALAENYEQYV.

This clonotype appeared a few times. The CDR3 DNA sequence: TGTGCCAGCAGCTCTTTACGGGGAGCGGAGACCCAGTACTTC. Residues: CASSSLRGAETQYF. This rearrangement joins TRBV5-4 to TRBJ2-5, with D possibly matching TRBD2 (5 bases). Per the germline V gene, CDR1 is SGHNT and CDR2 is YYREEE (reference sequence). The CDR3 sequence is 14 residues long. Trimming removed 3 bases from V and 5 bases from J, with 14 bases in between.

About this clonotype: A much larger clone lies a single base off, so this may be a read error. The rearrangement joins TRBV6-5 to TRBJ2-7, with 7 bases that match TRBD1. In germline, CDR1 is MNHEY, CDR2 SVGAGI. The CDR3 sequence is 14 residues long. DNA of the CDR3: TGTGCCAGCAGTTACAGGGGGCGCCCCGGCGAGCAGTGCTTC. Translated: CASSYRGRPGEQCF.

This chain joins TRBV6-2 or TRBV6-3 and TRBJ1-1; D is perhaps TRBD1 (5 bases). The CDR3 consists of 14 residues. Trimming left V 6 bases short and J 1 base short, with 12 bases between. CDR1 is MNHEY and CDR2 is SVGEGT in the germline V gene. CDR3 loop: CASSRTGENTEAFF. For the CDR3, the DNA is TGTGCCAGCAGCCGTACAGGAGAGAACACTGAAGCTTTCTTT.

The V call is TRBV5-6, the J call TRBJ2-7; D may correspond to TRBD1 or TRBD2 (5 bases each). Germline CDR1 reads SGHDT; CDR2 reads YYEEEE. The CDR3 extends over 13 amino acids. The V and J ends lost 4 bases and 1 base respectively, with 9 bases between them. The CDR3 coding sequence is TGTGCCAGCAGCGGGACCACGTCCTACGAGCAGTACTTC. Translated, it gives CASSGTTSYEQYF.

This clonotype was counted between two and nine times. This rearrangement joins TRBV6-1 to TRBJ2-7, with 10 nucleotides matching TRBD2. The CDR3 length is 14 residues. Germline lookup yields CDR1 MNHNS and CDR2 SASEGT. V trimming: 6 bases; J trimming: 3 bases; junction bases outside the gene matches: 5. The CDR3 sequence is CASSLLAGVYEQYF. In DNA form, the CDR3 reads TGTGCCAGCAGCCTTCTAGCGGGGGTCTACGAGCAGTACTTC.

There are a few counts of this clonotype. The chain joins TRBV6-1 to TRBJ2-5; D remains unclear. Trimming cost V 7 bases and J 5 bases, with 14 bases left between them. The CDR3 totals 13 residues. Germline CDR1 and CDR2: MNHNS and SASEGT. CDR3 region: CASTPLGFETQYF. CDR3 bases: TGTGCCAGCACCCCCCTCGGGTTTGAGACCCAGTACTTC.

V gene TRBV4-1 combines with J gene TRBJ1-5; D ambiguous. The CDR3 covers 16 residues. V gave up 2 bases and J gave up 1 base, with 12 bases separating them. Germline values: CDR1 MGHRA, CDR2 YSYEKL. The CDR3 DNA reads as TGCGCCAGCAGCCAACTTGAAGTGGGGAGCAATCAGCCCCAGCATTTT. Its translation: CASSQLEVGSNQPQHF.

This clonotype was observed many times. This chain joins TRBV29-1 and TRBJ2-3; tentatively, D is TRBD1 or TRBD2 (6 bases each). From germline, CDR1 is SQVTM and CDR2 ANQGSEA. The CDR3 extends over 14 amino acids. V gave up 4 bases and J gave up 2 bases, with 13 bases separating them. The CDR3 DNA follows: TGCAGCGTTGCACGGGGGCCGATCACAGATACGCAGTATTTT. Residues: CSVARGPITDTQYF.

This clonotype is medium-sized in the sample. This chain links TRBV6-2 or TRBV6-3 with TRBJ2-7, with D perhaps matching TRBD1 or TRBD2 (6 bases each). The CDR3 consists of 12 residues. The germline gives CDR1 MNHEY, CDR2 SVGEGT. The V end lost 7 bases, the J end lost 4 bases, and 11 bases lay between the germline ends. This CDR3 is CASIGGEYEQYF. As DNA, the CDR3 is TGTGCCAGCATCGGGGGCGAATACGAGCAGTACTTC.

This clonotype was observed at least ten times. V gene TRBV12-3 or TRBV12-4 combines with J gene TRBJ2-2; tentative D call: TRBD2 (6 bases). The CDR3 consists of 15 residues. Between the trimmed V and J ends, which lost 7 bases and 3 bases, there was a span of 15 bases. The DNA for the CDR3 is TGTGCCAGCAAGCAAGGGCGGGGTTACACCGGGGAGCTGTTTTTT. It codes for CASKQGRGYTGELFF.

This chain joins TRBV7-9 and TRBJ2-7; D is unresolved. This CDR3 is built from 15 residues. V was pared by 5 bases and J by 4 bases, with 18 bases between. Germline V gene sequence: CDR1 SEHNR, CDR2 FQNEAQ (reference sequence). CDR3 sequence (DNA): TGTGCCAGCAGCCGTGTGAAGGGTGCCCTATACGAGCAGTACTTC. Its translation: CASSRVKGALYEQYF.

This clonotype was seen more than once but under ten times. The chain recombines TRBV11-2 with TRBJ2-1; no clear D gene. Germline CDR1 is SGHAT and CDR2 is FQNNGV. The V gene lost 0 bases and the J gene lost 10 bases, with 7 bases spanning the gap. The CDR3 sequence is 12 residues long. The CDR3: CASSLEVSEQFF. The CDR3 bases are TGTGCCAGCAGCTTAGAGGTATCCGAGCAGTTCTTC.

This clonotype was detected many times. The rearrangement uses TRBV5-6 and TRBJ2-7, with TRBD1 matching 11 bases. CDR1 SGHDT and CDR2 YYEEEE come from the germline V gene. The CDR3 sequence is 15 residues long. J was trimmed by 2 bases and V by 1 base; bases with no gene match: 2. DNA of the CDR3: TGTGCCAGCAGCTTGTGGGACAGGGGGGCCTACGAGCAGTACGTC. Translated, it gives CASSLWDRGAYEQYV.

Turning to this clonotype: This may stem from a read error, because a much larger clone lies one nucleotide away. This sequence joins TRBV11-2 and TRBJ2-2, with D perhaps matching TRBD2 (5 bases). The CDR3 spans 15 residues. Germline CDR1 is SGHAT and CDR2 is FQNNGV. CDR3 in DNA: TGTCCCAGCAGCGGAGTGACGGCGAACATCGGGGAGCTGTTTTTT. As protein: CPSSGVTANIGELFF.

The chain carries TRBV12-3 or TRBV12-4 and TRBJ2-7; unclear D gene. The CDR3 totals 14 residues. Trimming cost V 7 bases and J 1 base, with 14 bases left between them. The DNA of the CDR3 is TGTGCCAGCACCATTGACGCCGGGTCCTACGAGCAGTACTTC. The encoded protein is CASTIDAGSYEQYF.

At least ten counts were recorded for this clonotype. This sequence joins TRBV20-1 and TRBJ1-1; no definite D call. Germline V gene data show CDR1 as DFQATT and CDR2 as SNEGSKA (reference sequence). The CDR3 is made up of 13 amino acids. Trimming left V 3 bases short and J 8 bases short, with 16 bases between. The CDR3 reads CSARAPYSHEAFF. In nucleotides, the CDR3 is TGCAGTGCTAGGGCCCCTTATAGTCACGAAGCTTTCTTT.

A few counts support this clonotype. The chain links TRBV5-1 to TRBJ1-2, with D unclear. In germline, CDR1 is SGHRS, CDR2 YFSETQ. The V end lost 4 bases, the J end lost 1 base, and 14 bases lay between the germline ends. The CDR3 is 15 amino acids. For the CDR3, the DNA is TGCGCCAGCAGCCTTTGGGAAGGAGTTAACTATGGCTACACCTTC. This codes for CASSLWEGVNYGYTF.

This clonotype was seen at least ten times. V is TRBV19 and J is TRBJ2-6, with unresolved D. V lost 7 bases to trimming and J lost 0 bases, with 4 bases between them. The CDR3 has 13 amino acids. The germline V gene encodes CDR1 LNHDA and CDR2 SQIVND (reference sequence). CDR3 sequence (DNA): TGTGCCAGTACCATCTCTGGGGCCAACGTCCTGACTTTC. Translation: CASTISGANVLTF.

This clonotype was picked up many times. The rearrangement uses TRBV7-9 and TRBJ1-1, with TRBD1 matching 9 bases. The J segment lost 12 bases and the V segment lost 5 bases, leaving 10 bases of the junction unmatched. CDR1 is SEHNR, CDR2 FQNEAQ, per germline (reference sequence). The CDR3 has 13 residues. CDR3 residues: CASSRTGGRVTFF. The DNA for the CDR3 is TGTGCCAGCAGCCGTACAGGGGGCCGCGTGACTTTCTTT.

This chain uses TRBV4-1 with TRBJ2-5; TRBD2 agrees at 8 bases. This CDR3 contains 15 residues. V lost 7 bases to trimming and J lost 4 bases; unmatched junction nucleotides: 11. Germline CDR1 and CDR2: MGHRA and YSYEKL. CDR3 sequence reads: CASKGLAGFRETQYF. CDR3 bases: TGCGCCAGCAAGGGCCTAGCGGGCTTTCGAGAGACCCAGTACTTC.

This clonotype has only a few counts. The rearrangement joins TRBV6-1 to TRBJ1-3; no firm D call. The germline V gene has CDR1 MNHNS and CDR2 SASEGT. The CDR3 runs to 13 residues. Trimming took 5 bases from V and 0 from J, leaving 5 bases between them. The CDR3: CASSPTSGNTIYF. CDR3 sequence (DNA): TGTGCCAGCAGTCCTACCTCTGGAAACACCATATATTTT.

This clonotype was seen a few times. V is TRBV7-2 and J is TRBJ2-2; a possible D gene is TRBD1 (6 bases). This CDR3 has 16 residues. V was cut by 5 bases and J by 3 bases, with 16 bases left in between. Germline CDR1 is SGHTA and CDR2 is FQGNSA. The CDR3 nucleotides are TGTGCCAGCAGCCCTGACACAGGACAGCACACCGGGGAGCTGTTTTTT. Translation gives CASSPDTGQHTGELFF.

This clonotype has ten or more counts. The chain links TRBV27 to TRBJ1-5; 11 nucleotides match TRBD1. V was pared by 4 bases and J by 7 bases, with 6 bases of the junction left unmatched. There are 15 residues in the CDR3. Germline V gene data show CDR1 as MNHEY and CDR2 as SMNVEV (reference sequence). Here the CDR3 DNA reads TGTGCCAGCAGTTCCGGGACAGGGGGAAAGCAGCCCCAGCATTTT. It yields the protein CASSSGTGGKQPQHF.